The entry that follows covers one TCR beta chain sequence. Its antigen is not identified. This CDR3 has 14 amino acids. Germline V gene lookup returns CDR1 SGHRS and CDR2 YFSETQ. J was trimmed by 1 base and V by 4 bases; bases with no gene match: 2. The sample belongs to a study of CD8+ T cells in alopecia areata. Extracted from the samples, RNA was reverse transcribed into cDNA to serve as the sequencing template. Using immunoSEQ multiplex PCR, the repertoire was profiled, and TCRdb retains in-frame clones only, with some absent. The sample holds about 99,000 clones, over 75% seen once. Stated treatment: oral pan-JAK inhibitor, 5-10 mg twice daily. Study findings and constraints: Although TCR sharing was seen in mice, sharing across patients was less clear, possibly for HLA-related reasons. Many of the expanded lesional clones endured in scalp and blood while on tofacitinib. Treatment with tofacitinib significantly lowered scalp clonality and reduced expanded CD8+ clones among the top 100.

The chain recombines TRBV5-1 with TRBJ2-1; TRBD1 matches 7 bases. Sequencing was performed on CD8+ T cells sorted from blood, taken between weeks 30 and 35, from a patient treated with tofacitinib. This clonotype was sampled from a human donor with alopecia areata. The CDR3 protein is CASSLQGSYNEQFF. The CDR3 nucleotides read TGCGCCAGCAGCCTACAGGGGTCCTACAATGAGCAGTTCTTC.